This T cell receptor (beta chain) originates from a study of type 1 and type 2 diabetes patients. Study-level points and caveats: Unmatched age and gender across groups might bias interpretation.

Amplification started from genomic DNA. Amplification of the beta chain CDR3 used 30 forward and 13 reverse multiplex primers. TCRdb re-called the multiplex PCR reads through MiXCR, storing one row per CDR3 protein. The sample lists 270,000 or so distinct CDR3 sequences, over 45% occurring once. The V gene lost 3 bases and the J gene lost 5 bases, with 14 bases spanning the gap. The germline V gene has CDR1 GTSNPN and CDR2 SVGIG (reference sequence). The CDR3 spans 13 residues. On this clonotype itself: Its antigen is currently unknown.

Input material: peripheral blood mononuclear cells (PBMCs). The rearrangement uses TRBV30 and TRBJ2-7; tentatively, D is TRBD2 (6 bases). The TCR comes from a man between 18 and 29 years old with type 2 diabetes. The CDR3 DNA sequence: TGTGCCTGGAGCGGGAGTCGATTGGACGAGCAGTACTTC. Translated: CAWSGSRLDEQYF.